The rows below give T cell receptor beta chains drawn from one sample of a study of shared clonotypes between healthy human individuals. Here immunoSEQ multiplex PCR was the method, and the copy in TCRdb shows in-frame clones only, minus some. This repertoire shows approximately 2.3 million clones, just over 90% found once; its top ten account for under 0.45%. The sample consisted of naive CD4+ T cells from PBMCs. All receptors derive from a man aged 18-30 years in good health. Some clones in this sample may be carry-over from other donors' samples. CDR3s include the opening cysteine and the closing phenylalanine or tryptophan. Each record gives: clone size, J gene, V gene, D gene, CDR3 protein, CDR3 DNA. The D gene is left open where the match is weak. Expanded clones are given a class, and other clones once, few, many or no size at all.

NA TRBJ1-3 TRBV18 NA CASSLGQLLSGNTIYF TGTGCCAGCTCACTCGGACAGCTCCTCTCTGGAAACACCATATATTTT
NA TRBJ2-2 TRBV7-9 NA CASSRTDENTGELFF TGTGCCAGCAGCCGGACGGACGAAAACACCGGGGAGCTGTTTTTT
NA TRBJ2-5 TRBV4-1 TRBD2 CASSQDGLAGQETQYF TGCGCCAGCAGCCAAGATGGGTTAGCGGGCCAAGAGACCCAGTACTTC
NA TRBJ2-1 TRBV30 NA CAWAVQGPYNEQFF TGTGCCTGGGCGGTGCAGGGACCATACAATGAGCAGTTCTTC
NA TRBJ2-5 TRBV19 TRBD1 CASHGWGQGTRETQYF TGTGCCAGTCATGGTTGGGGACAGGGGACGCGAGAGACCCAGTACTTC
NA TRBJ1-2 TRBV6-5 NA CASSSSGGYTF TGTGCCAGCAGTTCAAGCGGGGGCTACACCTTC
NA TRBJ2-7 TRBV18 NA CASSPRVYYEQYF TGTGCCAGCTCACCCAGGGTTTACTACGAGCAGTACTTC
NA TRBJ2-7 TRBV15 TRBD2 CATSSRSGSYEQYF TGTGCCACCAGCAGTCGCAGCGGGAGTTACGAGCAGTACTTC
NA TRBJ2-7 TRBV6-4 TRBD2 CASRTIAGAVSYEQYF TGTGCCAGCAGGACGATAGCGGGAGCCGTCTCCTACGAGCAGTACTTC
NA TRBJ2-5 TRBV28 NA CASRTKRVQETQYF TGTGCCAGCAGGACGAAAAGGGTCCAAGAGACCCAGTACTTC
NA TRBJ2-7 TRBV7-2 NA CATRVTRGAYEQYF TGTGCCACCAGGGTGACTAGAGGTGCCTACGAGCAGTACTTC
NA TRBJ2-5 TRBV6-1 TRBD1 CASSGGQSQETQYF TGTGCCAGCAGTGGGGGACAGAGCCAAGAGACCCAGTACTTC
NA TRBJ1-2 TRBV28 NA CASLIRVGYGYTF TGTGCCAGCCTAATTAGGGTCGGCTATGGCTACACCTTC
NA TRBJ2-7 TRBV7-2 NA CASSSSSYEQYF TGTGCCAGCAGCTCAAGCTCCTACGAGCAGTACTTC
NA TRBJ2-1 TRBV9 NA CASSVVGGAYNEQFF TGTGCCAGCAGCGTAGTGGGGGGAGCCTACAATGAGCAGTTCTTC
NA TRBJ2-5 TRBV7-2 TRBD2 CASSAGLADWGETQYF TGTGCCAGCAGCGCTGGACTAGCGGACTGGGGAGAGACCCAGTACTTC
NA TRBJ2-1 TRBV30 TRBD2 CAWIGTTAGRSQFF TGTGCCTGGATAGGGACTACAGCTGGAAGGTCACAGTTCTTC
NA TRBJ1-4 TRBV28 NA CASSPGRTTNEKLFF TGTGCCAGCAGTCCTGGACGGACAACTAATGAAAAACTGTTTTTT
NA TRBJ1-5 TRBV30 TRBD1 CAWSPGQGRGQPQHF TGTGCCTGGAGCCCGGGACAGGGGAGGGGGCAGCCCCAGCATTTT
NA TRBJ1-4 TRBV19 TRBD1 CASSLGTASNEKLFF TGTGCCAGTAGTCTTGGGACAGCAAGTAATGAAAAACTGTTTTTT
once TRBJ2-3 TRBV7-3 NA CASSLSRADTQYF TGTGCCAGCAGCTTAAGTCGCGCAGATACGCAGTATTTT
NA TRBJ1-4 TRBV9 NA CASSGGQRGRLDEKLFF TGTGCCAGCAGCGGAGGCCAGAGAGGGAGGTTGGATGAAAAACTGTTTTTT